This T cell receptor (beta chain) was sequenced during a study of shared clonotypes between healthy human individuals. About the research overall: Donors were a couple of women and three men aged 18 to 49. Each donor's CD4 naive and CD4 memory cells filled three plates apiece, CD8 naive two, and CD8 memory one.

Broader study findings: What rarefaction showed was incomplete sorted-subset sequencing despite large depth.

On this clone: Its antigen is undetermined.

Study processing details: Because ImmunoSEQ provided only junction sequences with no quality scores, the filtering differed. Here immunoSEQ multiplex PCR was the method, and the copy in TCRdb shows in-frame clones only, minus some. For V, J and clone size, that table is used; D and trimming come from the DNA. In the table there are more than 850,000 clones, more than 75% of which are singletons. Sequencing was carried out using memory CD4+ T cells from PBMCs. Subset reported: CD45RA-negative fraction. The source is a man aged 18 to 29 in good health. Some clones in this sample may be carry-over from other donors' samples.

This CDR3 is CASSQEGRGNSPLHF. CDR3 nucleotides: TGTGCCAGCAGCCAAGAGGGACGGGGGAATTCACCCCTCCACTTT. The chain recombines TRBV4-2 with TRBJ1-6; D might be TRBD1 (5 bases). CDR3 length: 15 amino acids. CDR1 and CDR2 (germline): LGHNA, YNFKEQ. Trimming stripped 0 bases from V and 7 bases from J, with 10 bases between.